These 7 T cell receptor beta chains share one sample of origin, sequenced in a study of shared clonotypes between healthy human individuals. The table came from immunoSEQ multiplex PCR; TCRdb's copy has only in-frame clones and leaves some out. The sample yields 850,000 to 1,200,000 clones, around 74% seen once. Sequences were obtained from memory CD4+ T cells sorted from blood. As to subset: CD45RA-negative fraction. The receptors were gathered from a young man in good health.

The chain recombines TRBV5-1 with TRBJ2-3; D gene unclear. The V gene's germline CDR1 is SGHRS and CDR2 YFSETQ. This CDR3 is 11 amino acids long. V lost 1 base, J lost 5 bases, and 2 bases lay in between. This CDR3 is CASSLRDTQYF. The CDR3 DNA reads as TGCGCCAGCAGCTTGAGAGATACGCAGTATTTT.

The sample holds a few counts of this clone. V usage is TRBV19 and J usage is TRBJ1-5; TRBD1 might be the D (6 bases). Germline CDR1 is LNHDA and CDR2 is SQIVND (reference sequence). The CDR3 sequence is 15 residues long. Trimming cost V 3 bases and J 2 bases, with 11 bases left between them. CDR3 nucleotide sequence: TGTGCCAGTAGTATTCTGGAGGGGGGCAATCAGCCCCAGCATTTT. Translating it yields CASSILEGGNQPQHF.

J is TRBJ1-3 and V is TRBV5-1; the D is unclear. CDR1 is SGHRS and CDR2 is YFSETQ in the germline V gene. This CDR3 region has 13 residues. Trimming removed 6 bases from V and 4 bases from J, with 11 bases in between. Written as DNA, the CDR3 is TGCGCCAGCACTGAAGTTCCCGGAAACACCATATATTTT. Translated, it gives CASTEVPGNTIYF.

Comments on this clone: Other nucleotide sequences in the sample specify the same CDR3. V is TRBV5-1 and J is TRBJ2-7; 7 bases align to TRBD2. The CDR3 covers 13 residues. Germline loops: CDR1 SGHRS, CDR2 YFSETQ. After removal of 4 bases from V and 3 bases from J, the junction contained 4 bases not matched to a gene. The CDR3 is CASSPRTSYEQYF. The CDR3 nucleotides read TGCGCCAGCAGCCCCCGGACTAGCTACGAGCAGTACTTC.

This clone came up once. The genes are TRBV5-1 and TRBJ2-7; D not resolved. V lost 0 bases, J lost 2 bases, and 12 bases lay in between. The CDR3 is 15 amino acids. In germline, CDR1 is SGHRS, CDR2 YFSETQ. This CDR3 reads CASSLALGPTYEQYF. The CDR3 DNA sequence: TGCGCCAGCAGCTTGGCCCTCGGGCCCACCTACGAGCAGTACTTC.

The V and J genes are TRBV7-2 and TRBJ2-3; TRBD2 aligns across 10 bases. The CDR3 is made up of 17 amino acids. V was clipped by 4 bases and J by 4 bases; unmatched bases: 11. Germline-derived CDR1 and CDR2 are SGHTA and FQGNSA. CDR3 protein: CASSSGRWGTSADTQYF. The CDR3 nucleotides are TGTGCCAGCAGCTCGGGGCGGTGGGGGACTAGCGCAGATACGCAGTATTTT.

The rearrangement uses TRBV19 and TRBJ2-5; 15 nucleotides agree with TRBD2. Germline V gene sequence: CDR1 LNHDA, CDR2 SQIVND (reference sequence). CDR3 length: 16 amino acids. J lost 5 bases, V lost 3 bases, and 4 bases had no gene match. CDR3 nucleotides: TGTGCCAGTAGTATTACCGGGACTAGCGGGAGGGAGACCCAGTACTTC. Encoded protein: CASSITGTSGRETQYF.